Included here is one T cell receptor (beta chain) sequence, with context. Assay used: immunoSEQ multiplex PCR; TCRdb lists only in-frame clones, some missing. The sample consists of 100,000 to 150,000 clones, roughly 92% of them appearing once. The data were obtained in a study of control samples from healthy donors and cancer patients. The CDR3 is made up of 13 amino acids. V was pared by 3 bases and J by 4 bases, with 7 bases between. The clonotype was recovered from a man between 18 and 35 years old in good health. The chain joins TRBV12-3 or TRBV12-4 to TRBJ1-3; D is unresolved. The sample taken for sequencing was blood. The CDR3 bases are TGTGCCAGCAGTTTTAATACAGGAAACACCATATATTTT. It encodes CASSFNTGNTIYF.